The 24 T cell receptor beta chains listed next were all sequenced from one sample in a study of cytomegalovirus exposure and HLA in healthy donors. The PCR ran on 60 Vbeta and 13 Jbeta primers. Assay: immunoSEQ multiplex PCR; the TCRdb copy retains only in-frame clones and omits some. The table shows more than 40,000 clones, with about 84% occurring only once. Sequences were obtained from PBMCs. The source is a man aged 50 to 60 in good health and CMV-seronegative.

The chain couples TRBV12-5 to TRBJ2-1; a possible D gene is TRBD1 (6 bases). In germline, CDR1 is LGHNT, CDR2 FRNRAP. CDR3 length: 16 amino acids. V lost 3 bases and J lost 13, with 25 bases in between. CDR3 loop: CASGFFPGQGRQHQFF. In DNA, the CDR3 is TGTGCTAGTGGTTTTTTCCCGGGACAAGGTCGACAACACCAGTTCTTC. Together with reference TRBV12-5 and TRBJ2-1, the CDR3 gives the full variable domain: DARVTQTPRHKVTEMGQEVTMRCQPILGHNTVFWYRQTMMQGLELLAYFRNRAPLDDSGMPKDRFSAEMPDATLATLKIQPSEPRDSAVYFCASGFFPGQGRQHQFFGPGTRLTVL.

Comment on this clone: The sample holds other DNA sequences that translate to the same CDR3. The chain employs TRBV7-9 and TRBJ1-1; no firm D call. In germline, CDR1 is SEHNR, CDR2 FQNEAQ (reference sequence). There are 13 residues in the CDR3. Trimming stripped 3 bases from V and 6 bases from J, with 11 bases between. CDR3 nucleotides: TGTGCCAGCAGCTTTCCGATGAGCCCTGAAGCTTTCTTT. Translation gives CASSFPMSPEAFF.

This clone appeared a few times. The CDR3: CASSLGQDSYEQYF. The CDR3 nucleotides are TGTGCCAGCAGTTTAGGACAGGACTCCTACGAGCAGTACTTC. The V call is TRBV6-1, the J call TRBJ2-7, with 7 bases that match TRBD1. This CDR3 region has 14 residues. V lost 5 bases to trimming and J lost 0 bases; unmatched junction nucleotides: 4. Germline-derived CDR1 and CDR2 are MNHNS and SASEGT.

The chain employs TRBV11-3 and TRBJ2-3; 9 bases agree with TRBD2. Per germline, CDR1 SGHNT and CDR2 YENEEA. Trimming removed 4 bases from V and 9 bases from J; junction bases left unmatched: 5. The CDR3 loop spans 13 amino acids. This CDR3 is CASSSAGGRTQYF. The DNA for the CDR3 is TGTGCCAGCAGCTCCGCGGGGGGGAGGACGCAGTATTTT.

The V call is TRBV6-5, the J call TRBJ2-7; possibly TRBD2 for D (6 bases). The germline gives CDR1 MNHEY, CDR2 SVGAGI. The length of the CDR3 is 14 residues. Trimming removed 8 bases at V and 1 base at J, with 15 bases between. DNA for the CDR3: TGTGCCAGCGGCCTTACGGGGGAGTCCTACGAGCAGTACTTC. The encoded protein is CASGLTGESYEQYF.

The rearrangement joins TRBV25-1 to TRBJ2-1; TRBD2 is a possible D gene (5 bases). Germline V lookup: CDR1 MGHDK, CDR2 SYGVNS. The CDR3 extends over 15 amino acids. Trimming took 3 bases from V and 4 from J, leaving 13 bases between them. CDR3 sequence (DNA): TGTGCCAGCAGTGAGGGTGGGAGAGGGTACAATGAGCAGTTCTTC. This translates into CASSEGGRGYNEQFF.

V gene TRBV9 combines with J gene TRBJ2-7, with D possibly being TRBD2 (5 bases). The V and J ends lost 0 bases and 2 bases respectively, with 12 bases between them. The CDR3 has 15 amino acids. Germline V lookup: CDR1 SGDLS, CDR2 YYNGEE. This CDR3 is CASSVGGSSAYEQYF. CDR3 nucleotides: TGTGCCAGCAGCGTAGGAGGCAGTAGCGCCTACGAGCAGTACTTC.

The chain recombines TRBV5-6 with TRBJ2-1; TRBD2 matches at 7 bases. The CDR3 loop spans 17 amino acids. The ends lost 4 bases at V and 2 bases at J; junction bases unmatched: 12. CDR1 and CDR2 (germline): SGHDT, YYEEEE. The CDR3, as DNA: TGTGCCAGCAGCCTGGGGGGGGGATCCGGGGCCTACAATGAGCAGTTCTTC. Its protein is CASSLGGGSGAYNEQFF.

This clone was seen just once. This chain connects TRBV2 to TRBJ2-1; D is possibly TRBD1 (5 bases). The germline V gene encodes CDR1 SNHLY and CDR2 FYNNEI. The CDR3 runs 14 residues. V lost 6 bases and J lost 1, with 10 bases in between. CDR3 in DNA: TGTGCCAGCAGGCCAGGGCTTTCCTACAATGAGCAGTTCTTC. It codes for CASRPGLSYNEQFF. Using reference TRBV2 and TRBJ2-1 for the parts outside the CDR3, the full variable domain is EPEVTQTPSHQVTQMGQEVILRCVPISNHLYFYWYRQILGQKVEFLVSFYNNEISEKSEIFDDQFSVERPDGSNFTLKIRSTKLEDSAMYFCASRPGLSYNEQFFGPGTRLTVL.

This clone was recorded a few times. The chain couples TRBV4-3 to TRBJ2-2; a possible D gene is TRBD1 (5 bases). The CDR3 covers 16 residues. Per germline, CDR1 LGHNA and CDR2 YSLEER. V was trimmed by 4 bases and J by 2 bases, leaving 14 bases between them. The CDR3 DNA reads as TGCGCCAGCAGCCTCCTTTGGACAAGCAACACCGGGGAGCTGTTTTTT. Amino acids: CASSLLWTSNTGELFF.

The chain links TRBV6-6 to TRBJ1-5, with TRBD1 identical over 10 bases. The V gene end was trimmed by 5 bases and the J gene end by 3 bases; junction bases not matched to a gene: 7. The V gene's germline CDR1 is MNHNY and CDR2 SVGAGI (reference sequence). The CDR3 consists of 16 residues. The CDR3 sequence: CASSNRDRGINQPQHF. The DNA for the CDR3 is TGTGCCAGCAGTAACCGGGACAGGGGAATCAATCAGCCCCAGCATTTT.

This sequence joins TRBV28 and TRBJ1-3, with 8 bases that match TRBD1. This CDR3 region has 15 residues. The germline V gene has CDR1 MDHEN and CDR2 SYDVKM. V was pared by 5 bases and J by 2 bases, with 5 bases of the junction left unmatched. The CDR3 nucleotides read TGTGCCAGCAGTGCGGGGACAGGAACTGGAAACACCATATATTTT. This sequence encodes CASSAGTGTGNTIYF.

Turning to this clone: One end of the junction varies from germline; a read error may be responsible. This sequence joins TRBV7-9 and TRBJ2-7, with TRBD1 matching over 11 bases. This CDR3 has 15 residues. Germline-derived CDR1 and CDR2 are SEHNR and FQNEAQ (reference sequence). This CDR3 reads CSSSLGQGEIYEQYF. In nucleotides, the CDR3 is TGTTCCAGCAGCTTGGGACAGGGGGAGATCTACGAGCAGTACTTC.

The chain joins TRBV11-2 to TRBJ2-7; no clear D gene. Germline CDR1 SGHAT, CDR2 FQNNGV. V dropped 5 bases and J dropped 4 bases, with 9 bases sitting between them. The CDR3 spans 12 residues. In nucleotides, the CDR3 is TGTGCCAGCAGCGACAATTGGTACGAGCAGTACTTC. It encodes CASSDNWYEQYF.

The chain combines TRBV2 with TRBJ2-1, with D perhaps matching TRBD1 (6 bases). The CDR3 contains 12 residues. CDR1 is SNHLY, CDR2 FYNNEI, per germline. Trimming took 9 bases from V and 10 from J, leaving 16 bases between them. The DNA for the CDR3 is TGTGCCAGTAAGGGGGACCCAGGGGAGCAGTTCTTC. It codes for CASKGDPGEQFF.

This chain joins TRBV6-5 and TRBJ2-7; 10 nucleotides agree with TRBD1. V lost 7 bases to trimming and J lost 4 bases; unmatched junction nucleotides: 7. This CDR3 has 14 amino acids. The germline V gene has CDR1 MNHEY and CDR2 SVGAGI. The CDR3 nucleotides read TGTGCCAGCAATCGTGGGACAGGGGATTACGAGCAGTACTTC. Its translation: CASNRGTGDYEQYF.

As concerns this clone: A read error may account for a junction end that differs from germline. This CDR3 reads CASSRGQNTGELFF. The CDR3 DNA follows: TGTGCTAGCAGCCGGGGACAAAACACCGGGGAGCTGTTTTTT. J is TRBJ2-2 and V is TRBV7-7; D is perhaps TRBD1 (6 bases). Germline-derived CDR1 and CDR2 are SSHAT and FNYEAQ (reference sequence). The CDR3 length is 14 residues.

DNA of the CDR3: TGCGCCAGCAGCTTGGCAGGGGCAAACAATGAGCAGTTCTTC. This codes for CASSLAGANNEQFF. This chain uses TRBV5-1 with TRBJ2-1; maybe TRBD1 (6 bases). The germline V gene has CDR1 SGHRS and CDR2 YFSETQ. The CDR3 length is 14 residues. Trimming removed 0 bases from V and 5 bases from J, with 9 bases in between.

The chain couples TRBV19 to TRBJ1-5, with D possibly TRBD1 on 5 matching bases. Germline values: CDR1 LNHDA, CDR2 SQIVND (reference sequence). The V end was cut by 3 bases, the J end by 7 bases, with 10 bases between. CDR3 length: 13 amino acids. CDR3 sequence reads: CASSIGAAQPQHF. The CDR3 DNA reads as TGTGCCAGTAGTATTGGGGCTGCACAGCCCCAGCATTTT.

As concerns this clone: The germline gene is not matched at one end of the junction; a read error may be the cause. The chain joins TRBV7-9 to TRBJ1-3, with no clear D. CDR3 length: 13 amino acids. Per germline, CDR1 SEHNR and CDR2 FQNEAQ (reference sequence). CDR3 amino acids: CSSSFYDVRTIYF. The CDR3 DNA reads TGTTCCAGCAGCTTTTACGATGTCCGGACCATATATTTT.

The chain is built from TRBV28 and TRBJ1-3; D not certain. The CDR3 is 14 residues long. V lost 6 bases and J 9 bases, leaving 18 bases between the germline ends. Germline assignment: CDR1 MDHEN and CDR2 SYDVKM. CDR3 in amino acids: CASSPPRGFGTIYF. The CDR3 nucleotides are TGTGCCAGCAGCCCCCCCCGAGGGTTTGGCACCATATATTTT.

V is TRBV6-5 and J is TRBJ2-3; D unclear. The germline V gene has CDR1 MNHEY and CDR2 SVGAGI. V dropped 3 bases and J dropped 2 bases, with 12 bases sitting between them. CDR3 length equals 15 residues. The chain's CDR3 is CASSYSLAVTDTQYF. The CDR3 DNA reads TGTGCCAGCAGTTATAGCCTGGCCGTCACAGATACGCAGTATTTT.

The V and J genes are TRBV7-2 and TRBJ2-5; D is possibly TRBD1 (6 bases). CDR3 length equals 13 residues. The germline V and J ends were trimmed by 2 bases and 5 bases, with 9 bases remaining between them. Germline assignment: CDR1 SGHTA and CDR2 FQGNSA. The CDR3, as DNA: TGTGCCAGCAGCTTACGGCAGGGGGAGACCCAGTACTTC. Translation: CASSLRQGETQYF.

The V gene is TRBV5-4, the J gene TRBJ1-1, with D perhaps TRBD1 (5 bases). This CDR3 spans 15 amino acids. Per the germline V gene, CDR1 is SGHNT and CDR2 is YYREEE (reference sequence). V was shortened by 2 bases and J by 1 base, with 12 bases between the two germline ends. The CDR3 loop reads CASSFGGYENTEAFF. The CDR3 coding sequence is TGTGCCAGCAGCTTCGGGGGGTACGAGAACACTGAAGCTTTCTTT.